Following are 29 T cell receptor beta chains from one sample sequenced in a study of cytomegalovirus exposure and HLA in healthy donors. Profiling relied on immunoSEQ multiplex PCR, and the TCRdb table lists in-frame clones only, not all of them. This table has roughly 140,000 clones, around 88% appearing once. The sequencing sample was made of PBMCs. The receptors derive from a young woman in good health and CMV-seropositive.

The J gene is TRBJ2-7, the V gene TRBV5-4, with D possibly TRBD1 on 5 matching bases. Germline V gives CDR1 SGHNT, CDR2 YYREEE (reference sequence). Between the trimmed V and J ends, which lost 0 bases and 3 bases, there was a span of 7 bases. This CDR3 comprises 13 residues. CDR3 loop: CASSLEQGYEQYF. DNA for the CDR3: TGTGCCAGCAGCTTGGAGCAGGGCTACGAGCAGTACTTC.

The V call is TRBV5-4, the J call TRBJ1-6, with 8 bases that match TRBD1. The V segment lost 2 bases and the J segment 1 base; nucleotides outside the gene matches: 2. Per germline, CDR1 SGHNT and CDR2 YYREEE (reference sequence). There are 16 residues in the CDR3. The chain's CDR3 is CASSFGQGSYNSPLHF. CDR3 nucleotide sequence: TGTGCCAGCAGCTTTGGACAGGGTTCCTATAATTCACCCCTCCACTTT.

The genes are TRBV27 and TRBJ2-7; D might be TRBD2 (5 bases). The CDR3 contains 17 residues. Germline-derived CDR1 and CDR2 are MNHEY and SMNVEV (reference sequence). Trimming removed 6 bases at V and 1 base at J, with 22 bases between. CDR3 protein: CASSYIGRGPKSYEQYF. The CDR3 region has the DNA TGTGCCAGCAGCTACATCGGTCGAGGGCCAAAATCCTACGAGCAGTACTTC.

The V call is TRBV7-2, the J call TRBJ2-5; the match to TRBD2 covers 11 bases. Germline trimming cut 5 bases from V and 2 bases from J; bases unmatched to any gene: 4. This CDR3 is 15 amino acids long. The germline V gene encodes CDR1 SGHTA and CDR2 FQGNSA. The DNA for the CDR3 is TGTGCCAGCAGCCAAAGACTAGCGGGACAAGAGACCCAGTACTTC. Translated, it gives CASSQRLAGQETQYF.

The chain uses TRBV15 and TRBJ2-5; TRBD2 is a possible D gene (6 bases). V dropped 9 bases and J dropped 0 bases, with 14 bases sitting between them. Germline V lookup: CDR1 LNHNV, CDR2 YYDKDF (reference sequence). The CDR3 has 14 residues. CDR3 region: CATRAGRYQETQYF. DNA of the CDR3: TGTGCCACTCGGGCGGGGCGGTACCAAGAGACCCAGTACTTC.

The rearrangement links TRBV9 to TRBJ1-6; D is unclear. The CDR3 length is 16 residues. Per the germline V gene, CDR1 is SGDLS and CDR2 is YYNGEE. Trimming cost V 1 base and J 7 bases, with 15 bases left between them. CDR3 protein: CASSVTVADRNSPLHF. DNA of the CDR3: TGTGCCAGCAGCGTAACCGTAGCTGATCGAAATTCACCCCTCCACTTT.

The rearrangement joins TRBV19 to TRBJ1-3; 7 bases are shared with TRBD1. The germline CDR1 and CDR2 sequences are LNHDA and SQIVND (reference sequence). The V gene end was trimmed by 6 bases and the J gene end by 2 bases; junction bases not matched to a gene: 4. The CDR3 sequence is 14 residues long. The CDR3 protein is CASREGAAGNTIYF. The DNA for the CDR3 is TGTGCCAGTAGAGAGGGGGCAGCTGGAAACACCATATATTTT.

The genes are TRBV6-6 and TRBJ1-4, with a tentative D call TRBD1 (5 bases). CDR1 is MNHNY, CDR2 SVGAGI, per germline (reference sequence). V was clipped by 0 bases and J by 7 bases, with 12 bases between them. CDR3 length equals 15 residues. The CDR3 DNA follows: TGTGCCAGCAGTTACTCCCTCAGGGTTTCTGAAAAACTGTTTTTT. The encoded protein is CASSYSLRVSEKLFF.

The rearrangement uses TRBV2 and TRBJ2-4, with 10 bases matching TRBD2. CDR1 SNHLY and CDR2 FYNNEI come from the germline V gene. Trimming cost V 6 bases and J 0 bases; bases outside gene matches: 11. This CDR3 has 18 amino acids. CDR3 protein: CASRARLAGDRAKNIQYF. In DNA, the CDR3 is TGTGCCAGCAGAGCGCGGCTAGCGGGGGACCGAGCCAAAAACATTCAGTACTTC.

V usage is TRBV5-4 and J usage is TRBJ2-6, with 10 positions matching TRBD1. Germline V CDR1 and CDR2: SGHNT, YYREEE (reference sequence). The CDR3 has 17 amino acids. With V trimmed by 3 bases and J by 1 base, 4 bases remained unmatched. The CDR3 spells CASSSGTGVSGANVLTF. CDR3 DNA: TGTGCCAGCAGCTCCGGGACAGGGGTTTCTGGGGCCAACGTCCTGACTTTC.

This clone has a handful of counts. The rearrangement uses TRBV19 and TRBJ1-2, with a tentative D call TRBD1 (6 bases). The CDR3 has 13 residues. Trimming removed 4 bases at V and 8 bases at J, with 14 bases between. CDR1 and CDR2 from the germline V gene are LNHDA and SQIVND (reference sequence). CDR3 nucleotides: TGTGCCAGTAGTACCTCAGGGGTTCGGGGCTACACCTTC. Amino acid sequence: CASSTSGVRGYTF.

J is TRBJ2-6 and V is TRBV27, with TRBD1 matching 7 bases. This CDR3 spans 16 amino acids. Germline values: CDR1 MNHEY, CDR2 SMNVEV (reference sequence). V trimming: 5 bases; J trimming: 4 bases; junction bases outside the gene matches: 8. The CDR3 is CASSAPTGLGANVLTF. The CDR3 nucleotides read TGTGCCAGCAGTGCGCCGACAGGGCTCGGGGCCAACGTCCTGACTTTC.

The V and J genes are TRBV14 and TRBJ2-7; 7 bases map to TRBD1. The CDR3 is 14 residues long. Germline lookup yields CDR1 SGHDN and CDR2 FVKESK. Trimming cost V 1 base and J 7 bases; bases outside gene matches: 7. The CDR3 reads CASSQGQGSGEQYF. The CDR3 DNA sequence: TGTGCCAGCAGCCAAGGACAGGGATCCGGTGAGCAGTACTTC.

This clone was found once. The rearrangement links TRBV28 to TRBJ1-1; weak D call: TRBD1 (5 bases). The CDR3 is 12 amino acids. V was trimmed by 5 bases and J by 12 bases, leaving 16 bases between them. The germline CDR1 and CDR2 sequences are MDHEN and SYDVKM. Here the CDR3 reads CASSRTSTVTFF. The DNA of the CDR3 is TGTGCCAGCAGTCGAACCTCGACAGTGACTTTCTTT.

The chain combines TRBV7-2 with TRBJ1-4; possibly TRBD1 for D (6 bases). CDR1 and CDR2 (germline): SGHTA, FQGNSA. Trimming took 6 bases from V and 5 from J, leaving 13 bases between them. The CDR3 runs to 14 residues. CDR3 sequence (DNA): TGTGCCAGCAGTAGGGGGTTAGGAAATGAAAAACTGTTTTTT. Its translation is CASSRGLGNEKLFF. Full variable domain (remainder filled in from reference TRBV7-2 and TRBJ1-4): GAGVSQSPSNKVTEKGKDVELRCDPISGHTALYWYRQSLGQGLEFLIYFQGNSAPDKSGLPSDRFSAERTGGSVSTLTIQRTQQEDSAVYLCASSRGLGNEKLFFGSGTQLSVL.

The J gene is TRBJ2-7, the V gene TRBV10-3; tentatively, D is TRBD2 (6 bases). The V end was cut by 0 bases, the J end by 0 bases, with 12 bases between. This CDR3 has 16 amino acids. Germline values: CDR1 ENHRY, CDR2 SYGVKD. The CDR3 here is CAISESMRGSSYEQYF. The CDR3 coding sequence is TGTGCCATCAGTGAGTCGATGCGGGGTAGCTCCTACGAGCAGTACTTC.

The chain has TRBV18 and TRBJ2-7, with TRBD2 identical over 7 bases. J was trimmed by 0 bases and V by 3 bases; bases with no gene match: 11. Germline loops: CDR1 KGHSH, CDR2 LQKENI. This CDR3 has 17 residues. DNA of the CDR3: TGTGCCAGCTCACCTAACGGCGGGCGGGAGAACTCCTACGAGCAGTACTTC. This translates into CASSPNGGRENSYEQYF.

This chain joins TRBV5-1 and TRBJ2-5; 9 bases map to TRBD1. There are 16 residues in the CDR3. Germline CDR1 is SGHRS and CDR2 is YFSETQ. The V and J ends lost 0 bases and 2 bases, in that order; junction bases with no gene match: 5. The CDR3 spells CASSLGGQGHQETQYF. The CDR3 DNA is TGCGCCAGCAGCTTGGGGGGACAGGGACATCAAGAGACCCAGTACTTC. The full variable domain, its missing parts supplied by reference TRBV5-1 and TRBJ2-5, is KAGVTQTPRYLIKTRGQQVTLSCSPISGHRSVSWYQQTPGQGLQFLFEYFSETQRNKGNFPGRFSGRQFSNSRSEMNVSTLELGDSALYLCASSLGGQGHQETQYFGPGTRLLVL.

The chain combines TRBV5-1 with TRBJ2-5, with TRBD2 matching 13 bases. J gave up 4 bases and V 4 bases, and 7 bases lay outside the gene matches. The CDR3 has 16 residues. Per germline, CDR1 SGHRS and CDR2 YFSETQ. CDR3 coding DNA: TGCGCCAGCAGCCCCCAGGGACTAGCGGGAACAGAGACCCAGTACTTC. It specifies CASSPQGLAGTETQYF. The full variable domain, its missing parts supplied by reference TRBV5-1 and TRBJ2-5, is KAGVTQTPRYLIKTRGQQVTLSCSPISGHRSVSWYQQTPGQGLQFLFEYFSETQRNKGNFPGRFSGRQFSNSRSEMNVSTLELGDSALYLCASSPQGLAGTETQYFGPGTRLLVL.

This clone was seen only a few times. CDR3 sequence: CASSRMGQVDTQYF. CDR3 in DNA: TGTGCCAGCAGTCGAATGGGACAGGTCGATACGCAGTATTTT. The rearrangement links TRBV28 to TRBJ2-3, with 8 positions matching TRBD1. Germline values: CDR1 MDHEN, CDR2 SYDVKM. This CDR3 contains 14 residues. Unmatched junction bases numbered 7, after V lost 5 bases and J lost 6 bases. The whole variable domain, filled in from reference TRBV28 and TRBJ2-3, reads DVKVTQSSRYLVKRTGEKVFLECVQDMDHENMFWYRQDPGLGLRLIYFSYDVKMKEKGDIPEGYSVSREKKERFSLILESASTNQTSMYLCASSRMGQVDTQYFGPGTRLTVL.

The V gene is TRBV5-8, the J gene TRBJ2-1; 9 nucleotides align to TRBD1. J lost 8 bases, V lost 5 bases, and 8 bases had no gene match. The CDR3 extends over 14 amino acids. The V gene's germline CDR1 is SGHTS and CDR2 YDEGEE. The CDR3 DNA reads TGTGCCAGCAGGACTACAGGGGGCAGGGATGAGCAGTTCTTC. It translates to CASRTTGGRDEQFF.

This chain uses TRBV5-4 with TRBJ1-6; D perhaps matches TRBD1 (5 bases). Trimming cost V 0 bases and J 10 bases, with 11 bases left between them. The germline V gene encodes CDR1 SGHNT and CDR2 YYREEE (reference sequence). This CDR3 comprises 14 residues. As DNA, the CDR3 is TGTGCCAGCAGCTTGGGGGGGGTTCACTCACCCCTCCACTTT. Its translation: CASSLGGVHSPLHF.

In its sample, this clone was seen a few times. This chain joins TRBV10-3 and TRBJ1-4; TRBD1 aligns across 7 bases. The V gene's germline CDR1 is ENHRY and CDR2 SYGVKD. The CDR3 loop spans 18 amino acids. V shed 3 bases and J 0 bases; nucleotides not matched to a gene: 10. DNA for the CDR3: TGTGCCATCAGTGAAACAGGGGAGACGGGATCAACTAATGAAAAACTGTTTTTT. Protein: CAISETGETGSTNEKLFF.

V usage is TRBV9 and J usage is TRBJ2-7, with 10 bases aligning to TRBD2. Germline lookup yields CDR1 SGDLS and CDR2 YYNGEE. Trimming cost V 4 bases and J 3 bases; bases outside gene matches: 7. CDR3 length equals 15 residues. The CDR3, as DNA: TGTGCCAGCAGCCCCGGACTAGCGGAGCTCTACGAGCAGTACTTC. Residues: CASSPGLAELYEQYF.

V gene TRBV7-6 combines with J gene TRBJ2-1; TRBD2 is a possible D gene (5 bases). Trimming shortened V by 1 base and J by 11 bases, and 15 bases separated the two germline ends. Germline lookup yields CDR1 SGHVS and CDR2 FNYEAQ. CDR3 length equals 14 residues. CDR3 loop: CASSLEAGVGKQFF. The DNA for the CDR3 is TGTGCCAGCAGCTTAGAGGCCGGGGTAGGTAAGCAGTTCTTC.

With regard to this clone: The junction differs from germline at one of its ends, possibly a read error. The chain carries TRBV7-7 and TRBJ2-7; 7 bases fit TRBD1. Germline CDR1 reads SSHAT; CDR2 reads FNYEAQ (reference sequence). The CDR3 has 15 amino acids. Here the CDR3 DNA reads TGTGCTAGCAGCCCCCTTCCGGGACAGTCCTACGAGCAGTACTTC. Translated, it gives CASSPLPGQSYEQYF.

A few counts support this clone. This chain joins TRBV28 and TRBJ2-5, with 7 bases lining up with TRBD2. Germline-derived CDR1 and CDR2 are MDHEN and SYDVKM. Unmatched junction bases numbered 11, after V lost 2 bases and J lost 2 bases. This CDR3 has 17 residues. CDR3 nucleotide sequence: TGTGCCAGCAGTTTAACCCTCTCCGGACTAGAACAAGAGACCCAGTACTTC. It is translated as CASSLTLSGLEQETQYF.

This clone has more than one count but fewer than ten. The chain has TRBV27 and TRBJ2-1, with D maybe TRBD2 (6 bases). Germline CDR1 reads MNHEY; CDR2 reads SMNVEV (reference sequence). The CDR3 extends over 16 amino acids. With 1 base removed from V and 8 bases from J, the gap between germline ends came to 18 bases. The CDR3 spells CASSLWGGVGGDEQFF. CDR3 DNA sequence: TGTGCCAGCAGTTTATGGGGAGGCGTGGGAGGCGATGAGCAGTTCTTC.

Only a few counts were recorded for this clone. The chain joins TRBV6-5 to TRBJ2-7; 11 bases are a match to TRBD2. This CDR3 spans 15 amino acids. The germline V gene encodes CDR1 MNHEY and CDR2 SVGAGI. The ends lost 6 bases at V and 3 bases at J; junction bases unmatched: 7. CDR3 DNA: TGTGCCAGCAGCCGCACTAGCGGGAGCCACTACGAGCAGTACTTC. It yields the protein CASSRTSGSHYEQYF.